Listed here are 11 T cell receptor beta chains from one sample, sequenced in a study of shared clonotypes between healthy human individuals. Measured with immunoSEQ multiplex PCR; TCRdb has only the in-frame clones, and not every one. The top ten clones hold about 0.064% of a sample with about 530,000 clones, about 95% of them seen once. The sequencing input was naive CD4+ T cells sorted from blood. The subset denotes: CD45RA+ positively selected. These receptors were collected from a woman in her 30s in good health.

As to this clone: Its ends do not fully match the called genes, so a read error is possible. The chain joins TRBV19 to TRBJ2-7; 9 nucleotides align to TRBD1. The CDR3 runs 15 residues. Germline assignment: CDR1 LNHDA and CDR2 SQIVND (reference sequence). CDR3 protein: CASSMPGTGTYGQYF. For the CDR3, the DNA is TGTGCCAGTAGTATGCCGGGGACAGGGACATACGGGCAGTACTTC.

The chain joins TRBV28 to TRBJ2-7; 9 bases are shared with TRBD1. CDR3 length: 15 amino acids. The ends lost 8 bases at V and 2 bases at J; junction bases unmatched: 10. CDR1 and CDR2 (germline): MDHEN, SYDVKM. CDR3 loop: CASGNPGTGPYEQYF. DNA of the CDR3: TGTGCCAGCGGCAACCCCGGGACAGGGCCCTACGAGCAGTACTTC.

This clone was counted once. The chain has TRBV28 and TRBJ2-7; D is unresolved. In germline, CDR1 is MDHEN, CDR2 SYDVKM. The CDR3 loop spans 14 amino acids. The V end lost 5 bases, the J end lost 2 bases, and 13 bases lay between the germline ends. CDR3 coding DNA: TGTGCCAGCAGTCCCGCCATCCTACCCTACGAGCAGTACTTC. Its translation: CASSPAILPYEQYF.

V usage is TRBV6-6 and J usage is TRBJ2-3, with TRBD1 matching 9 bases. J gave up 4 bases and V 7 bases, and 6 bases lay outside the gene matches. Per germline, CDR1 MNHNY and CDR2 SVGAGI (reference sequence). This CDR3 is built from 14 residues. Here the CDR3 DNA reads TGTGCCAGCACAAGACAGGGGGGTTCAGATACGCAGTATTTT. It encodes CASTRQGGSDTQYF.

The count of this clone is one. The rearrangement links TRBV28 to TRBJ2-1; D is possibly TRBD2 (7 bases). The V and J ends lost 8 bases and 4 bases respectively, with 18 bases between them. The CDR3 covers 15 residues. Germline assignment: CDR1 MDHEN and CDR2 SYDVKM. CDR3 sequence: CASRRAGAAYNEQFF. For the CDR3, the DNA is TGTGCCAGCCGTCGGGCGGGGGCCGCGTACAATGAGCAGTTCTTC.

This rearrangement joins TRBV28 to TRBJ2-2; D ambiguous. Trimming shortened V by 2 bases and J by 5 bases, and 9 bases separated the two germline ends. Germline V lookup: CDR1 MDHEN, CDR2 SYDVKM. The CDR3 totals 14 residues. This CDR3 reads CASSLAPQTGELFF. CDR3 bases: TGTGCCAGCAGTTTAGCACCACAAACCGGGGAGCTGTTTTTT.

CDR3 sequence (DNA): TGTGCCAGCAGTGTGACCGTCTCAAACACTGAAGCTTTCTTT. Amino acid sequence: CASSVTVSNTEAFF. The chain has TRBV2 and TRBJ1-1, with D unclear. Deletions cut 4 bases from V and 2 bases from J, with 11 bases between. This CDR3 comprises 14 residues. Germline CDR1 SNHLY, CDR2 FYNNEI.

The rearrangement joins TRBV5-4 to TRBJ2-2; D is undetermined. Trimming left V 3 bases short and J 0 bases short, with 6 bases between. Germline V lookup: CDR1 SGHNT, CDR2 YYREEE (reference sequence). There are 14 residues in the CDR3. The CDR3 sequence is CASSSTANTGELFF. CDR3 nucleotide sequence: TGTGCCAGCAGCTCGACGGCGAACACCGGGGAGCTGTTTTTT.

The chain recombines TRBV10-1 with TRBJ2-5, with D uncertain. CDR1 is WNHNN, CDR2 SYGVQD, per germline (reference sequence). The CDR3 is 13 amino acids. Trimming took 0 bases from V and 3 from J, leaving 5 bases between them. The CDR3 DNA sequence: TGCGCCAGCAGTGAGTCAAGAGAAGAGACCCAGTACTTC. Translating it yields CASSESREETQYF.

The V call is TRBV5-1, the J call TRBJ1-4; a weak D match, TRBD1 (6 bases). From germline, CDR1 is SGHRS and CDR2 YFSETQ. CDR3 length equals 14 residues. V lost 2 bases, J lost 5 bases, and 10 bases lay in between. CDR3 nucleotides: TGCGCCAGCAGCTTAAACGGACAGAATGAAAAACTGTTTTTT. The encoded protein is CASSLNGQNEKLFF.

The chain has TRBV18 and TRBJ1-3; 7 bases match TRBD1. Per the germline V gene, CDR1 is KGHSH and CDR2 is LQKENI. The J segment lost 8 bases and the V segment lost 6 bases, leaving 10 bases of the junction unmatched. This CDR3 region has 14 residues. The CDR3 spells CASSADRETHTIYF. The CDR3 DNA follows: TGTGCCAGCTCGGCCGACAGGGAAACCCACACCATATATTTT.